These T cell receptor beta chains were read from a single sample in a study of T cell responses to AZD1222 COVID-19 vaccine. Clones were read by immunoSEQ multiplex PCR, and TCRdb kept only the in-frame ones, dropping some. The table lists 100,000 to 150,000 clones, 85% to 90% of them singletons. Sequenced here: peripheral blood, sampled on day 0 of MenACWY control vaccination. The receptors stem from an adult in good health. CDR3s include the opening cysteine and the closing phenylalanine or tryptophan. The order of the fields is V gene, D gene, clone size, J gene, CDR3 DNA, CDR3 protein. A D gene is named only where the DNA matches it firmly. Only some rows state a clone size, as once, few, many or a class for expanded clones.

>TRBV7-9|TRBD2|NA|TRBJ2-3
TGTGCCAGCAGCTGGGGGCTAGCGGGAGATCCAGATACGCAGTATTTT
CASSWGLAGDPDTQYF
>TRBV4-2|TRBD2|NA|TRBJ2-1
TGTGCCAGCACCCTATTTTTAGGGACTAGCGGGAGGTTCGCGCAGTTCTTC
CASTLFLGTSGRFAQFF
>TRBV18|TRBD1|NA|TRBJ1-5
TGTGCCAGCTCACCAGGGACAGGGGACCAGCCCCAGCATTTT
CASSPGTGDQPQHF
>TRBV5-4|NA|NA|TRBJ1-4
TGTGCCAGCAGCTTCAGGGGCGTAGGGGAAAAACTGTTTTTT
CASSFRGVGEKLFF
>TRBV6-2/TRBV6-3|NA|NA|TRBJ1-2
TGTGCCAGCAGTAACGGGAACTATGGCTACACCTTC
CASSNGNYGYTF
>TRBV6-5|NA|NA|TRBJ1-2
TGTGCCAGCAGTAACGACGCATTACCCCACTATGGCTACACCTTC
CASSNDALPHYGYTF
>TRBV9|TRBD2|NA|TRBJ2-1
TGTGCCAGCAGCGTCCGGGACTACCCGCACAATGAGCAGTTCTTC
CASSVRDYPHNEQFF
>TRBV5-4|NA|few|TRBJ2-5
TGTGCCAGCAGCATACAGGGAGCTGTAGAGACCCAGTACTTC
CASSIQGAVETQYF
>TRBV2|NA|NA|TRBJ1-2
TGTGCCGCACAACTCGACTATGGCTACACCTTC
CAAQLDYGYTF
>TRBV5-4|NA|NA|TRBJ1-2
TGTGCCAGCAGCTTGATGTCAGGGGCAGGTGGCTACACCTTC
CASSLMSGAGGYTF
>TRBV29-1|TRBD1|NA|TRBJ2-1
TGCAGCGTAGGCGGCGGGACAGGGGAAAACTACAATGAGCAGTTCTTC
CSVGGGTGENYNEQFF
>TRBV5-4|TRBD2|NA|TRBJ2-3
TGTGCCAGCAATGGCGACCCGGGACTAGCGGGAGGGCGGACAGATACGCAGTATTTT
CASNGDPGLAGGRTDTQYF
>TRBV5-8|NA|NA|TRBJ2-5
TGTGCCAGCAGCTTGAAGGCAGACCAAGAGACCCAGTACTTC
CASSLKADQETQYF
>TRBV7-9|NA|NA|TRBJ2-1
TGTGCCAGCAGCTACGGACCACGCTCAGAGCAGTTCTTC
CASSYGPRSEQFF
>TRBV10-1|NA|NA|TRBJ2-7
TGCGCCAGCAGTGACCGTCCGGGGTGGGAGCAGTACTTC
CASSDRPGWEQYF
>TRBV5-4|TRBD1|NA|TRBJ1-6
TGTGCCAGCAGTTTAGTACGCGGGACAGGGAATTCACCCCTCCACTTT
CASSLVRGTGNSPLHF
>TRBV3-1/TRBV3-2|NA|once|TRBJ2-1
TGTGCCAGCAGCCCAGCATGGGGTGAGCAGTTCTTC
CASSPAWGEQFF
>TRBV30|NA|NA|TRBJ1-2
TGTGCCTGGAGCCCCTCCCAGGGGTTTGGCTACACCTTC
CAWSPSQGFGYTF
>TRBV30|NA|NA|TRBJ1-1
TGTGCCTTGGTCTCCAACCCGAACACTGAAGCTTTCTTT
CALVSNPNTEAFF
>TRBV19|NA|NA|TRBJ2-7
TGTGCCAGTGGGGGGATGGGACAGAGCTACTCCTACGAGCAGTACTTC
CASGGMGQSYSYEQYF
>TRBV10-3|NA|NA|TRBJ1-2
TGTGCCATCAGTGACCCGACACGAGGGGGAAGGAAAGCTAACTATGGCTACACCTTC
CAISDPTRGGRKANYGYTF
>TRBV5-6|TRBD2|NA|TRBJ2-1
TGTGCCAGCAGCTTGAGGACTAGCGGGAGTAGGAATGAGCAGTTCTTC
CASSLRTSGSRNEQFF
>TRBV5-6|TRBD1|NA|TRBJ1-2
TGTGCCAGCAGCCCAGACAGGGCCTATGGCTACACCTTC
CASSPDRAYGYTF
>TRBV29-1|NA|once|TRBJ1-1
TGCAGCGCCGGGAGCACTCAATCCACTGAAGCTTTCTTT
CSAGSTQSTEAFF
>TRBV7-2|TRBD1|NA|TRBJ1-1
TGTGCCAGCAGCAAACAGGGGGGGAGGACTGAAGCTTTCTTT
CASSKQGGRTEAFF
>TRBV1|NA|NA|TRBJ2-5
TGCACCAGCAGCCAAGCCCCGGTAGCGGGAGGCCGGGTGGGGACCCAGTACTTC
CTSSQAPVAGGRVGTQYF
>TRBV2|NA|NA|TRBJ2-3
TGTGCCAGCAGTGAACGGGTAGGGGGAGGCACAGATACGCAGTATTTT
CASSERVGGGTDTQYF
>TRBV27|NA|NA|TRBJ1-1
TGTGCCAGCAGTTTAGGGCAAACCTTACTAAACACTGAAGCTTTCTTT
CASSLGQTLLNTEAFF
>TRBV9|NA|NA|TRBJ2-2
TGTGCCAGCAGCGTAGAAGTCGGGAGCAACGGGGAGCTGTTTTTT
CASSVEVGSNGELFF
>TRBV12-3/TRBV12-4|TRBD1|NA|TRBJ1-1
TGTGCCAGCAGTATCCAGGGGGGCACTGAAGCTTTCTTT
CASSIQGGTEAFF
>TRBV6-1|TRBD2|once|TRBJ2-3
TGTGCCAGCAGTGAAAATCGGGGGGTGACAGATACGCAGTATTTT
CASSENRGVTDTQYF
>TRBV9|NA|NA|TRBJ2-4
TGTGCCAGCAGCGTGCGGGAAGGCAAAAACATTCAGTACTTC
CASSVREGKNIQYF
>TRBV11-3|TRBD2|NA|TRBJ2-1
TGTGCCAGCAGCCTCTCGGCGGGAGGGGGTAATGAGCAGTTCTTC
CASSLSAGGGNEQFF
>TRBV7-2|TRBD2|NA|TRBJ2-7
TGTGCCAGCAGCTCCCACAGACTAGCGGCCTCCTACGAGCAGTACTTC
CASSSHRLAASYEQYF
>TRBV11-1|TRBD1|NA|TRBJ1-1
TGTGCCAGCAGTATTCCGGGACAGGGGAGTGGTGAAGCTTTCTTT
CASSIPGQGSGEAFF
>TRBV7-9|NA|NA|TRBJ2-2
TGTGCCAGCAGCTATAGTGGGTCTAAGGTCACCGGGGAGCTGTTTTTT
CASSYSGSKVTGELFF
>TRBV27|NA|NA|TRBJ1-5
TGTGCCAGCAGTTTCGCAGGGGGCAATCAGCCCCAGCATTTT
CASSFAGGNQPQHF
>TRBV27|NA|NA|TRBJ2-5
TGTGCCAGCAGTTACCAGGGTGGAGAGACCCAGTACTTC
CASSYQGGETQYF
>TRBV9|TRBD1|NA|TRBJ1-1
TGTGCCAGCAGCGGTACCGGGACAGTGAACACTGAAGCTTTCTTT
CASSGTGTVNTEAFF
>TRBV6-1|NA|NA|TRBJ1-5
TGTGCCAGCAGTGAAGCGGTGGTGGGCAATCAGCCCCAGCATTTT
CASSEAVVGNQPQHF
>TRBV19|TRBD2|few|TRBJ2-1
TGTGCCAGTAGTATTACCGCTAGCGGAATGAGGTCTGAGCAGTTCTTC
CASSITASGMRSEQFF
>TRBV25-1|TRBD2|NA|TRBJ2-1
TGTGCCAGCAGTGGACCCCCAGGGACTAGCGGACACAATGAGCAGTTCTTC
CASSGPPGTSGHNEQFF
>TRBV28|NA|NA|TRBJ1-2
TGTGCCAGCAGTTCGCCGCTCTCGGGGTATGGCTACACCTTC
CASSSPLSGYGYTF
>TRBV5-1|NA|NA|TRBJ1-6
TGCGCCAGCAGCCCCGAGGGGGTTCCAGTTGGGTCACCCCTCCACTTT
CASSPEGVPVGSPLHF
>TRBV2|TRBD1|NA|TRBJ1-1
TGTGCCAGCAGTGACACAGGGGGTACCACTGAAGCTTTCTTT
CASSDTGGTTEAFF
>TRBV6-6|NA|NA|TRBJ2-7
TGTGCCAGCAGGTATATAGCGTCATCCTACGAGCAGTACTTC
CASRYIASSYEQYF
>TRBV4-1|TRBD1|few|TRBJ1-2
TGCGCCAGCAGCCATCCTCGCCCGGACAGGGTGGTCCCATACTATGGCTACACCTTC
CASSHPRPDRVVPYYGYTF
>TRBV2|NA|NA|TRBJ1-2
TGTGCCAGCAGTGGGGAACTGGGCTATGGCTACACCTTC
CASSGELGYGYTF
>TRBV12-2|NA|NA|TRBJ2-2
TGTGCAAGTCGCTTAGGTCCTGGACAGGAGGAGCGGACCGGGGAGCTGTTTTTT
CASRLGPGQEERTGELFF
>TRBV6-2/TRBV6-3|NA|NA|TRBJ2-1
TGTGCCAGCACCCCCGCGTCTAGCCCCTACAATGAGCAGTTCTTC
CASTPASSPYNEQFF
>TRBV6-5|TRBD2|once|TRBJ2-1
TGTGCCAGCAGGCCGCTAAGCGGGAGTGTCCATGAGCAGTTCTTC
CASRPLSGSVHEQFF
>TRBV18|NA|NA|TRBJ1-1
TGTGCCAGCTCACCACCCTCCAGGGGACGGCCTGAAGCTTTCTTT
CASSPPSRGRPEAFF
>TRBV4-1|NA|NA|TRBJ1-1
TGCGCCAGCAGCCAAGTAGTTTTGTCCACTGAAGCTTTCTTT
CASSQVVLSTEAFF
>TRBV4-1|NA|NA|TRBJ2-1
TGCGCCAGCAGGCTATTCACAGGGCCGGGTGAGCAGTTCTTC
CASRLFTGPGEQFF
>TRBV19|NA|once|TRBJ2-6
TGTGCCACCTGGTCCTCTGGGGCCAACGTCCTGACTTTC
CATWSSGANVLTF
>TRBV7-9|TRBD2|few|TRBJ2-7
TGTGCCAGCAGCTTAGGACTAGCGGGAGCTGGAGACGAGCAGTACTTC
CASSLGLAGAGDEQYF